What follows are 19 T cell receptor beta chains derived from one specimen sequenced in a study of shared clonotypes between healthy human individuals. Using immunoSEQ multiplex PCR, the repertoire was profiled, and TCRdb retains in-frame clones only, with some absent. This sample has around 440,000 clones, with around 77% found just once. Sequencing was done on a sample of PBMCs. These receptors were obtained from a middle-aged woman in good health. Some clones in this sample may be carry-over from other donors' samples.

V gene TRBV19 combines with J gene TRBJ1-1; TRBD1 aligns across 9 bases. V was clipped by 2 bases and J by 11 bases; unmatched bases: 12. CDR3 length: 15 residues. Germline lookup yields CDR1 LNHDA and CDR2 SQIVND (reference sequence). The CDR3: CASSIFSGGQGRAFF. CDR3 nucleotide sequence: TGTGCCAGTAGTATATTCTCAGGGGGACAGGGCCGCGCTTTCTTT.

The rearrangement joins TRBV7-2 to TRBJ2-7; tentatively, D is TRBD1 (6 bases). There are 13 residues in the CDR3. Germline CDR1 SGHTA, CDR2 FQGNSA. Trimming removed 3 bases at V and 6 bases at J, with 12 bases between. CDR3 bases: TGTGCCAGCAGCTTCGGGCAGGGGATCGAGCAGTACTTC. Translated: CASSFGQGIEQYF.

The rearrangement uses TRBV29-1 and TRBJ1-1; D unclear. Germline V lookup: CDR1 SQVTM, CDR2 ANQGSEA. The CDR3 loop spans 12 amino acids. Deletions cut 1 base from V and 7 bases from J, with 10 bases between. CDR3 in amino acids: CSVEGSTREAFF. In DNA form, the CDR3 reads TGCAGCGTTGAAGGTAGCACCCGTGAAGCTTTCTTT. Full variable domain (outside the CDR3, taken from reference TRBV29-1 and TRBJ1-1): SAVISQKPSRDICQRGTSLTIQCQVDSQVTMMFWYRQQPGQSLTLIATANQGSEATYESGFVIDKFPISRPNLTFSTLTVSNMSPEDSSIYLCSVEGSTREAFFGQGTRLTVV.

A note on this clone: This likely reflects a read error, since a far larger clone is one base away. The chain is built from TRBV25-1 and TRBJ2-7; 9 bases match TRBD1. With V trimmed by 10 bases and J by 2 bases, 3 bases remained unmatched. The CDR3 has 12 amino acids. Per germline, CDR1 MGHDK and CDR2 SYGVNS. The CDR3 sequence is CANGTGTYEQYF. CDR3 sequence (DNA): TGTGCCAACGGGACAGGGACCTACGAGCAGTACTTC.

The rearrangement joins TRBV27 to TRBJ2-3; D is unclear. Germline V CDR1 and CDR2: MNHEY, SMNVEV (reference sequence). V lost 0 bases and J lost 2, with 9 bases in between. The CDR3 is 15 residues long. The CDR3 here is CASSLSRVNTDTQYF. The CDR3 DNA follows: TGTGCCAGCAGTTTATCCCGCGTAAACACAGATACGCAGTATTTT.

V and J are TRBV6-4 and TRBJ1-2; 9 bases map to TRBD1. Per germline, CDR1 MRHNA and CDR2 SNTAGT. J was trimmed by 7 bases and V by 6 bases; bases with no gene match: 6. This CDR3 spans 13 amino acids. This CDR3 reads CASRQGTGSGYTF. The CDR3 region has the DNA TGTGCCAGCAGACAAGGGACAGGGAGTGGCTACACCTTC.

A remark on this clone: This sequence may be a read error, since a much larger clone differs from it by one base. Other DNA variants within this sample encode the same CDR3. The rearrangement joins TRBV28 to TRBJ1-5; 7 bases line up with TRBD1. Germline V lookup: CDR1 MDHEN, CDR2 SYDVKM. The CDR3 is made up of 16 amino acids. The CDR3 sequence is CASSFIGGKSNQPQHF. In DNA, the CDR3 is TGTGCTAGCAGTTTTATAGGGGGCAAGAGCAATCAGCCCCAGCATTTT.

The chain recombines TRBV5-8 with TRBJ1-1; no clear D. CDR1 and CDR2 from the germline V gene are SGHTS and YDEGEE. Trimming left V 4 bases short and J 2 bases short, with 6 bases between. The CDR3 is 12 residues long. This CDR3 reads CASSRINTEAFF. The DNA for the CDR3 is TGTGCCAGCAGCCGGATAAACACTGAAGCTTTCTTT.

The rearrangement uses TRBV7-9 and TRBJ2-1; TRBD2 agrees at 12 bases. The junction had 7 bases not matched to a gene; V was cut back by 5 bases and J by 8 bases. The CDR3 runs to 15 residues. CDR1 and CDR2 from the germline V gene are SEHNR and FQNEAQ (reference sequence). The CDR3 nucleotides are TGTGCCAGCAGCGTGCTAGCGGGAGGGCCCTATGAGCAGTTCTTC. Amino acid sequence: CASSVLAGGPYEQFF.

The chain joins TRBV20-1 to TRBJ2-7, with D hard to call. The CDR3 loop spans 11 amino acids. Trimming stripped 7 bases from V and 0 bases from J, with 7 bases between. CDR1 DFQATT and CDR2 SNEGSKA come from the germline V gene (reference sequence). CDR3 loop: CSVESSYEQYF. CDR3 coding DNA: TGCAGTGTGGAGAGCTCCTACGAGCAGTACTTC.

On this clone itself: Since a far larger clone is one base different, this is likely a read error. J is TRBJ1-5 and V is TRBV2; weak D call: TRBD1 (5 bases). CDR1 is SNHLY and CDR2 is FYNNEI in the germline V gene. The length of the CDR3 is 13 residues. V gave up 6 bases and J gave up 6 bases, with 12 bases separating them. In DNA, the CDR3 is TGTGCCAGCAGCGGAGGGGCGGGTCAGCCCCAGCATTTT. Translation gives CASSGGAGQPQHF.

V and J are TRBV25-1 and TRBJ2-5; no firm D call. Trimming took off 5 bases at V and 4 bases at J, with 11 bases between the two ends. Germline CDR1 MGHDK, CDR2 SYGVNS. The CDR3 has 13 amino acids. In DNA form, the CDR3 reads TGTGCCAGCAGTCGGACGGTTCGAGAGACCCAGTACTTC. This translates into CASSRTVRETQYF.

To note about this clone: Since a far larger clone is one base different, this is likely a read error. In nucleotides, the CDR3 is TGTGCCATCGGTGGAGTGAATAGCAATCAGCCCCAGCATTTT. As protein: CAIGGVNSNQPQHF. V and J are TRBV10-3 and TRBJ1-5; D call uncertain. Between the trimmed V and J ends, which lost 8 bases and 0 bases, there was a span of 11 bases. Germline V CDR1 and CDR2: ENHRY, SYGVKD. The CDR3 length is 14 residues.

This rearrangement joins TRBV6-6 to TRBJ2-7; D uncertain. The length of the CDR3 is 16 residues. The germline gives CDR1 MNHNY, CDR2 SVGAGI (reference sequence). V lost 0 bases to trimming and J lost 4 bases, with 16 bases between them. CDR3 sequence reads: CASSYSPLGIEYEQYF. CDR3 bases: TGTGCCAGCAGTTACTCCCCCCTTGGTATCGAGTACGAGCAGTACTTC.

V and J are TRBV13 and TRBJ2-1, with 8 bases aligning to TRBD2. CDR3 length: 15 residues. Germline CDR1 reads PRHDT; CDR2 reads FYEKMQ (reference sequence). V dropped 6 bases and J dropped 6; count of bases not matched to a gene: 10. The CDR3 sequence: CASSYRREVPNEQFF. Written as DNA, the CDR3 is TGTGCCAGCAGTTACAGGCGGGAGGTTCCCAATGAGCAGTTCTTC.

The CDR3 bases are TGTGCCAGCTCACTTACCACCCAGTCTTATGGCTACACCTTC. This encodes CASSLTTQSYGYTF. V is TRBV18 and J is TRBJ1-2, with D unresolved. CDR3 length equals 14 residues. Germline CDR1 reads KGHSH; CDR2 reads LQKENI. V was shortened by 4 bases and J by 5 bases, with 14 bases between the two germline ends.

There are many counts of this clone. Other nucleotide sequences from this sample produce the same CDR3. The chain combines TRBV11-2 with TRBJ1-4; weak D call: TRBD1 (5 bases). Germline CDR1 is SGHAT and CDR2 is FQNNGV. The CDR3 is made up of 13 amino acids. The ends were cut back, 2 bases at V and 8 bases at J, with 9 bases in the middle. DNA for the CDR3: TGTGCCAGCAGCTTATCAGGGCGAGAAAAACTGTTTTTT. Translated, it gives CASSLSGREKLFF.

On this clone itself: In the same sample, other DNA sequences code for this CDR3. The chain employs TRBV7-2 and TRBJ2-7; 9 positions agree with TRBD1. V lost 1 base, J lost 4 bases, and 2 bases stayed unmatched. This CDR3 comprises 14 residues. Germline values: CDR1 SGHTA, CDR2 FQGNSA. CDR3 protein: CASSLDRGPYEQYF. The DNA of the CDR3 is TGTGCCAGCAGCTTAGACAGGGGGCCTTACGAGCAGTACTTC.

The chain uses TRBV2 and TRBJ1-2; D call uncertain. V gave up 6 bases and J gave up 0 bases, with 5 bases separating them. From germline, CDR1 is SNHLY and CDR2 FYNNEI. This CDR3 contains 12 residues. The CDR3 sequence: CASSGTNYGYTF. CDR3 in DNA: TGTGCCAGCAGCGGAACTAACTATGGCTACACCTTC.